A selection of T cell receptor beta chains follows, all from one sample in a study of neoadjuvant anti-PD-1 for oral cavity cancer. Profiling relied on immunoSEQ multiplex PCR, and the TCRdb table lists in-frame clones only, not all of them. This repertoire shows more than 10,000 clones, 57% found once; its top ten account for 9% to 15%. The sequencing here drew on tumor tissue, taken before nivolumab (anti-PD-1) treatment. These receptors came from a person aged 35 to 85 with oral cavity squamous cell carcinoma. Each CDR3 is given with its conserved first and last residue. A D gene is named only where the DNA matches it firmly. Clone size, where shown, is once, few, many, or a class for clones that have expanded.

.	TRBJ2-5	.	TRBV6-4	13	CASSEGISGTQYF	TGTGCCAGCAGTGAAGGCATTTCAGGGACCCAGTACTTC
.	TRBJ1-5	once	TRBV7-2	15	CASSLVAGLDQPQHF	TGTGCCAGCAGCTTAGTCGCGGGTTTGGATCAGCCCCAGCATTTT
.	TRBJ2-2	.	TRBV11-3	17	CASSLLLGGGRTGELFF	TGTGCCAGCAGCTTACTCCTCGGGGGCGGTCGGACCGGGGAGCTGTTTTTT
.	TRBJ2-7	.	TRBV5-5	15	CASSWALGGNYEQYF	TGTGCCAGCAGCTGGGCCCTCGGCGGGAACTACGAGCAGTACTTC
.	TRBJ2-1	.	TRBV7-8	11	CASSFRSEQFF	TGTGCCAGCAGCTTTCGGAGTGAGCAGTTCTTC
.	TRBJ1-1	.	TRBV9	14	CASSVPQGGTEAFF	TGTGCCAGCAGCGTACCACAGGGTGGAACTGAAGCTTTCTTT
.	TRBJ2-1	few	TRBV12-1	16	CASSNLCGRVYNEQFF	TGTGCCAGCAGCAACCTTTGCGGGAGGGTCTACAATGAGCAGTTCTTC
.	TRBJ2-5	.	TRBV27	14	CASGYSSQGETQYF	TGTGCCAGCGGTTACAGTTCCCAGGGAGAGACCCAGTACTTC
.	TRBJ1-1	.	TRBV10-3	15	CAISDRLSGLTEAFF	TGTGCCATCAGTGACCGGCTCTCCGGTCTCACTGAAGCTTTCTTT
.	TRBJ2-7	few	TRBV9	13	CASSVAGLGEQYF	TGTGCCAGCAGTGTAGCCGGATTGGGGGAGCAGTACTTC
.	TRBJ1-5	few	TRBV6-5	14	CASSRPGANQPQHF	TGTGCCAGCAGCCGCCCGGGGGCTAATCAGCCCCAGCATTTT
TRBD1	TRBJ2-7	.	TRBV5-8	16	CASTLRAGTGAYEQYF	TGTGCCAGCACCCTACGAGCCGGGACAGGGGCCTACGAGCAGTACTTC
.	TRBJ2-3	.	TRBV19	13	CASSMYAGDTQYF	TGTGCCAGTAGTATGTACGCGGGGGATACGCAGTATTTT
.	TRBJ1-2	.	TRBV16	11	CASSQGTGYTF	TGTGCCAGCAGCCAGGGCACGGGCTACACCTTC
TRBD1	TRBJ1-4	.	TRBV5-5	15	CASSAGTGGNEKLFF	TGTGCCAGCAGCGCCGGGACAGGGGGTAATGAAAAACTGTTTTTT